This T cell receptor (beta chain) was sequenced in a study of T cells expressing NK-cell markers. Study-level background: HCMV seropositivity marked seven of the eight sequenced donors; one was seronegative.

The CDR3 contains 11 residues. One entry per CDR3 protein, without DNA, is what TCRdb gives after re-calling the 5' RACE reads. The sample table includes 400,000 to 500,000 distinct CDR3 sequences. The chain employs TRBV12-3 or TRBV12-4 and TRBJ2-1. The TCR sequence derives from a woman between 18 and 75 years old in good health. Sequencing was performed on blood T cells: a sorted CD56 or NKG2C T cell subset, CD4+ or CD8+ T cells, or bulk PBMC T cells (not recorded which). CDR3 in amino acids: CASSPAIEQFF.